Listed below are T cell receptor beta chains from one sample, sequenced in a study of human thymus T cells. This table comes from immunoSEQ multiplex PCR, and its TCRdb copy is limited to in-frame clones, with some not included. The sample shows some 130,000 clones, just under 95% of them seen only once. The sequenced material came from thymus tissue. Receptor source: a boy under three years old with a congenital heart defect but otherwise immunologically healthy. Both conserved end residues are part of each CDR3. Each record gives: J gene, V gene, D gene, CDR3 length, clone size, CDR3 DNA, CDR3 protein. The D gene is left open where the match is weak. Clone size is given for some rows only: seen once, a few or many times, or a class if the clone is expanded.

TRBJ1-3 | TRBV11-2 | . | 15 | . | TGTGCCAGCAGCTTACAAGTGAGCTCTGGAAACACCATATATTTT | CASSLQVSSGNTIYF
TRBJ2-5 | TRBV5-1 | TRBD1 | 14 | . | TGCGCCAGCAGCCGGGACAGGGGGCCTGAGACCCAGTACTTC | CASSRDRGPETQYF
TRBJ2-3 | TRBV19 | . | 11 | . | TGTGCCAGTAGTATTCAGGGTACGCAGTATTTT | CASSIQGTQYF
TRBJ2-2 | TRBV2 | . | 16 | . | TGTGCCAGCAGAGCTCCCGGGACCCACGGACCCGGGGAGCTGTTTTTT | CASRAPGTHGPGELFF
TRBJ2-2 | TRBV10-3 | . | 15 | . | TGTGCCATCAGTGAGCCTGGACCGAACACCGGGGAGCTGTTTTTT | CAISEPGPNTGELFF
TRBJ1-3 | TRBV28 | TRBD1 | 14 | . | TGTGCCAGCAGCCCCGCTGACAGGGCTAACACCATATATTTT | CASSPADRANTIYF
TRBJ1-5 | TRBV30 | TRBD1 | 18 | . | TGTGCCTGGAGTGTATCGGTAGGGGGCCCCTTAAAGGATCAGCCCCAGCATTTT | CAWSVSVGGPLKDQPQHF
TRBJ1-3 | TRBV28 | TRBD1 | 13 | once | TGTGCCAGCAGTTCCCTGGGACAGGGTAGCATATATTTT | CASSSLGQGSIYF
TRBJ1-4 | TRBV7-8 | . | 15 | . | TGTGCCAGCAGCCCCTCAGGTACCCCCTTGGAAAAACTGTTTTTT | CASSPSGTPLEKLFF
TRBJ2-5 | TRBV14 | . | 14 | . | TGTGCCAGCAGCCAAGAGGGGGCCCAAGAGACCCAGTACTTC | CASSQEGAQETQYF
TRBJ2-7 | TRBV18 | TRBD1 | 16 | . | TGTGCCAGCTCACCAGACTCCGGGACAGGGGACTACGAGCAGTACTTC | CASSPDSGTGDYEQYF
TRBJ2-3 | TRBV9 | . | 16 | . | TGTGCCAGCAGCGGGGGGACTCCACATACAGGAGATACGCAGTATTTT | CASSGGTPHTGDTQYF
TRBJ1-4 | TRBV7-9 | . | 15 | . | TGTGCCAGCAGCTCCCTGTCGAGGCTTAATGAAAAACTGTTTTTT | CASSSLSRLNEKLFF
TRBJ2-2 | TRBV5-6 | . | 14 | . | TGTGCCAGCAGCTTGGTTCGGGGCACCGGGGAGCTGTTTTTT | CASSLVRGTGELFF
TRBJ1-4 | TRBV4-2 | . | 16 | . | TGTGCCAGCAGCCAACCCGCGGGGGGAAAAAATGAAAAACTGTTTTTT | CASSQPAGGKNEKLFF
TRBJ2-7 | TRBV27 | TRBD1 | 14 | . | TGTGCCAGCAGTTTGGGGACAGCGAGCCACGAGCAGTACTTC | CASSLGTASHEQYF
TRBJ2-1 | TRBV6-1 | . | 14 | . | TGTGCCAGCAAGGGGCGGGGGCATTACAATGAGCAGTTCTTC | CASKGRGHYNEQFF
TRBJ1-1 | TRBV7-2 | . | 13 | . | TGTGCCGCGGGGGGATTTAGGTACACTGAAGCTTTCTTT | CAAGGFRYTEAFF
TRBJ1-2 | TRBV9 | TRBD1 | 15 | . | TGTGCCAGCAGCCCTCGGACAGGGGGCAACTATGGCTACACCTTC | CASSPRTGGNYGYTF
TRBJ2-5 | TRBV28 | . | 17 | once | TGTGCCAGCAGCCTCCTAAAGCCCAATCGAACAATGGAGACCCAGTACTTC | CASSLLKPNRTMETQYF
TRBJ1-3 | TRBV28 | . | 16 | . | TGTGCCAGCAGCCGACAAGCCGGCACCCCACGGGACACCATATATTTT | CASSRQAGTPRDTIYF
TRBJ1-1 | TRBV5-1 | TRBD1 | 16 | . | TGCGCCAGCAGCTTGATGAACAGGGGAGTGAACACTGAAGCTTTCTTT | CASSLMNRGVNTEAFF
TRBJ2-7 | TRBV29-1 | TRBD1 | 11 | . | TGCAGCGTTGGGACAGGGGACGAGCAGTACTTC | CSVGTGDEQYF
TRBJ1-2 | TRBV7-2 | . | 10 | . | TGTGCCAGCAGCTTACCCTCGGGAACCTTC | CASSLPSGTF
TRBJ1-4 | TRBV12-2 | . | 16 | once | TGTGCAAGTCGTTTCCCTCAGGGACGTACTAATGAAAAACTGTTTTTT | CASRFPQGRTNEKLFF
TRBJ2-3 | TRBV25-1 | TRBD2 | 11 | . | TGTGCCAGCACGGGGGGGGATACGCAGTATTTT | CASTGGDTQYF
TRBJ1-5 | TRBV7-2 | . | 14 | . | TGTGCCAGCAGCTTAGGACCCACCAATCAGCCCCAGCATTTT | CASSLGPTNQPQHF
TRBJ1-1 | TRBV7-9 | . | 13 | . | TGTGCCAGCAGCTTACTACGGATCACTGAAGCTTTCTTT | CASSLLRITEAFF
TRBJ1-4 | TRBV28 | TRBD1 | 14 | . | TGTGCCAGCAGTCCGACAGGGGAAGGAGAAAAACTGTTTTTT | CASSPTGEGEKLFF